This T cell receptor (beta chain) emerged from a study of T cell repertoires and HLA-DP antigens. Germline V gene data show CDR1 as GTSNPN and CDR2 as SVGIG (reference sequence). The ends lost 3 bases at V and 1 base at J; junction bases unmatched: 4. There are 15 residues in the CDR3. Only in-frame clones appear in the TCRdb table, and some are missing; sequencing was by immunoSEQ multiplex PCR. The profile shows approximately 100,000 clones, 86% of them singletons. Untouched CD4+ T cells were isolated by negative selection, averaging around 98% purity. As to this clone: Its antigen remains unknown.

The genes are TRBV30 and TRBJ2-1, with 9 bases that match TRBD2. This receptor was identified in a man aged 50 or older in good health and CMV-seronegative. Material: CD4+ T cells from PBMCs. CDR3 DNA sequence: TGTGCCTGGAGCCTCAGCGGGAGGTCCTACAATGAGCAGTTCTTC. Translated: CAWSLSGRSYNEQFF.